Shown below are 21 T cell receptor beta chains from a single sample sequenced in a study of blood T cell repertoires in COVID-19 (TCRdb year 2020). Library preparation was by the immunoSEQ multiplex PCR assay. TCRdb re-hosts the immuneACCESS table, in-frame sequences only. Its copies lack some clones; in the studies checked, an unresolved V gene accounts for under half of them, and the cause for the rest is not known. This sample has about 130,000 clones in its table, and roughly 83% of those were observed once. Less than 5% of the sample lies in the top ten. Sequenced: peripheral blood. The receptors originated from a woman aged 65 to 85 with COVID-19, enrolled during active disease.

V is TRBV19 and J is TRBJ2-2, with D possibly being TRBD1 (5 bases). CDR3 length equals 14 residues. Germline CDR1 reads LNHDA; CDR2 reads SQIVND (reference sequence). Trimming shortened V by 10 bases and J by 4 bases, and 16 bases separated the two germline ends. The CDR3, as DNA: TGTGCCACCAGGGTGATGGTGGGCACCGGGGAGCTGTTTTTT. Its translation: CATRVMVGTGELFF.

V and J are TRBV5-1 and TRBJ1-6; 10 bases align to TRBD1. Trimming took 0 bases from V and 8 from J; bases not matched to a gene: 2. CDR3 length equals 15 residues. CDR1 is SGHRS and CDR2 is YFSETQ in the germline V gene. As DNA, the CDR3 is TGCGCCAGCAGCTTGGGGACAGGGGGGGATTCACCCCTCCACTTT. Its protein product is CASSLGTGGDSPLHF.

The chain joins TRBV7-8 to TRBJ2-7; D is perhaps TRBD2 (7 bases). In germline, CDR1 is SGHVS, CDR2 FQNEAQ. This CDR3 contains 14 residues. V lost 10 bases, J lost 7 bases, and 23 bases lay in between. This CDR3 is CATSSGTGGREQYF. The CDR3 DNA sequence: TGTGCCACCTCCTCGGGGACGGGGGGCCGGGAGCAGTACTTC.

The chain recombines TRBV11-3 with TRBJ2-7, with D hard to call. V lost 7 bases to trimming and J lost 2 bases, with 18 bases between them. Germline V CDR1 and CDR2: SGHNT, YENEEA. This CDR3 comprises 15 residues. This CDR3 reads CASTRRDQVTYEQYF. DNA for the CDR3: TGTGCCAGCACCCGCCGTGACCAGGTAACCTACGAGCAGTACTTC.

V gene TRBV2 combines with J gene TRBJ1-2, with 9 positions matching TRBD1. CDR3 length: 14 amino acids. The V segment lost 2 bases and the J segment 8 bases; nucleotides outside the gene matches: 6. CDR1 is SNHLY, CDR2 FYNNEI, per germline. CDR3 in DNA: TGTGCCAGCAGTGAAACAGGGGGCGCGGGGGGCTACACCTTC. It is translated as CASSETGGAGGYTF.

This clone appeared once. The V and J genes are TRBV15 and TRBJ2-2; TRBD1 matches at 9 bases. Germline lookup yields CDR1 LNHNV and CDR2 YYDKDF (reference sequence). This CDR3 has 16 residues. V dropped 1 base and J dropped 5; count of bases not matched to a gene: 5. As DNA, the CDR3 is TGTGCCACCAGCAGAGCGTGGGACAGGGATACCGGGGAGCTGTTTTTT. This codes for CATSRAWDRDTGELFF.

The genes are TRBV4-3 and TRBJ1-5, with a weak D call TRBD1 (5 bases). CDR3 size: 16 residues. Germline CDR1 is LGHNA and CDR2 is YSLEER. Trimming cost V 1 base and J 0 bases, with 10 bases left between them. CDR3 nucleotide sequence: TGCGCCAGCAGCCAAGCAGGGCTTAATAGCAATCAGCCCCAGCATTTT. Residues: CASSQAGLNSNQPQHF.

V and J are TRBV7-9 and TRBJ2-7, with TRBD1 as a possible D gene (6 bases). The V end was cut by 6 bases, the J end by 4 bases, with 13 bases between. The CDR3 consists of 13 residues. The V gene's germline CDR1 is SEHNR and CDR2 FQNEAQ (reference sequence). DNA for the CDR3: TGTGCCAGCAGGCGAGGGACACGGTACGAGCAGTACTTC. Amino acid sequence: CASRRGTRYEQYF.

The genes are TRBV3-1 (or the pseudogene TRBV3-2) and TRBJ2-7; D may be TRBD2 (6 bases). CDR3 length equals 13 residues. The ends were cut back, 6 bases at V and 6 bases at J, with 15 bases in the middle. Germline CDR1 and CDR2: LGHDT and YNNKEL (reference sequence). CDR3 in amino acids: CASSRHRDSEQYF. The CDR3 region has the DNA TGTGCCAGCAGTCGCCACCGGGACTCCGAGCAGTACTTC.

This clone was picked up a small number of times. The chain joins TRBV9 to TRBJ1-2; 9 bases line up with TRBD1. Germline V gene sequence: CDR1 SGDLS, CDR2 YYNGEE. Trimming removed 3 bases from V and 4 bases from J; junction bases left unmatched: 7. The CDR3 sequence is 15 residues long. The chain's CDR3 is CASSATGGTPYGYTF. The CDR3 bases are TGTGCCAGCAGCGCGACAGGGGGAACCCCCTATGGCTACACCTTC.

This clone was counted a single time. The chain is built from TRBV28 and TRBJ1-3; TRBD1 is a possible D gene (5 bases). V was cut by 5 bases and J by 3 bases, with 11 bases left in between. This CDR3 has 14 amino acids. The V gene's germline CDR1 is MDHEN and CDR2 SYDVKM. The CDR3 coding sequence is TGTGCCAGCAGTATGCAGGGCCATGGAAACACCATATATTTT. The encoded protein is CASSMQGHGNTIYF.

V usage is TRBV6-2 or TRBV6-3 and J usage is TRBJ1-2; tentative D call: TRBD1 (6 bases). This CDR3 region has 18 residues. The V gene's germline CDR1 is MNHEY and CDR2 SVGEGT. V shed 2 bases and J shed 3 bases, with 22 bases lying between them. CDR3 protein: CASSYPVFDNRAHYGYTF. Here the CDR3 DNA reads TGTGCCAGCAGTTACCCGGTTTTTGACAACAGGGCCCACTATGGCTACACCTTC.

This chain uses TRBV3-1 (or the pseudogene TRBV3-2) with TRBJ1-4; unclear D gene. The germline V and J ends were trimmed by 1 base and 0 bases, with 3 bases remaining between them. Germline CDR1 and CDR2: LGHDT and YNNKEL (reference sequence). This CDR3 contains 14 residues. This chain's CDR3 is CASSQATTNEKLFF. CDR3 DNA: TGTGCCAGCAGCCAAGCTACAACTAATGAAAAACTGTTTTTT.

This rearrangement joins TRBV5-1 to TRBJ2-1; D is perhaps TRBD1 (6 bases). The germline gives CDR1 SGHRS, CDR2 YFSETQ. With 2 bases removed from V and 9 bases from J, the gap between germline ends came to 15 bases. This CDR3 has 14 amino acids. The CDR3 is CASSFGRGDGEQFF. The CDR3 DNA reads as TGCGCCAGCAGCTTCGGCAGGGGAGATGGTGAGCAGTTCTTC.

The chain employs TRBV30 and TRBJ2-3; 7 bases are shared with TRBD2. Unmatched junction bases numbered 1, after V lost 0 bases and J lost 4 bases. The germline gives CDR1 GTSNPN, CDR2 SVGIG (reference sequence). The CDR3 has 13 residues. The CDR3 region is CAWSVREADTQYF. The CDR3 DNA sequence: TGTGCCTGGAGTGTACGGGAGGCAGATACGCAGTATTTT.

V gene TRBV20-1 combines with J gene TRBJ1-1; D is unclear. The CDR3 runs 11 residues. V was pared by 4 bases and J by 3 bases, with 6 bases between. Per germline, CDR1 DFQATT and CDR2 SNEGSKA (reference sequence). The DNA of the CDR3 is TGCAGTGCTAACAGAGACACTGAAGCTTTCTTT. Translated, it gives CSANRDTEAFF.

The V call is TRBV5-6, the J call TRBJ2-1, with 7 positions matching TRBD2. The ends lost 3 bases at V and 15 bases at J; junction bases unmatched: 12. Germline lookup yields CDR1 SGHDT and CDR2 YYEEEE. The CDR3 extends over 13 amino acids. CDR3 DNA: TGTGCCAGCAGCTCGTTGACTAGCCGTTACCCGTTCTTC. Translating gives CASSSLTSRYPFF. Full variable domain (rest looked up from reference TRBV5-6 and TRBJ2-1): DAGVTQSPTHLIKTRGQQVTLRCSPKSGHDTVSWYQQALGQGPQFIFQYYEEEERQRGNFPDRFSGHQFPNYSSELNVNALLLGDSALYLCASSSLTSRYPFFGPGTRLTVL.

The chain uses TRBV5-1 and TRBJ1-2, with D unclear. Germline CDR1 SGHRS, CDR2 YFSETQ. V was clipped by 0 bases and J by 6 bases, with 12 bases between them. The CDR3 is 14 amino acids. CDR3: CASSLAGSTDGYTF. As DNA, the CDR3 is TGCGCCAGCAGCTTGGCCGGTTCCACCGATGGCTACACCTTC. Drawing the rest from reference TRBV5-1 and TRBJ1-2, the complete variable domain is KAGVTQTPRYLIKTRGQQVTLSCSPISGHRSVSWYQQTPGQGLQFLFEYFSETQRNKGNFPGRFSGRQFSNSRSEMNVSTLELGDSALYLCASSLAGSTDGYTFGSGTRLTVV.

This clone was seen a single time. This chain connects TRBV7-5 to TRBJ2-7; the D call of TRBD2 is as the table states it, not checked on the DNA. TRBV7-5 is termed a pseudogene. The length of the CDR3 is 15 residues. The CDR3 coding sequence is TGTGTCAGGTTCCGTTTTGAGGGTCTTCCCTACGAGCAGTACTTC. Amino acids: CVRFRFEGLPYEQYF.

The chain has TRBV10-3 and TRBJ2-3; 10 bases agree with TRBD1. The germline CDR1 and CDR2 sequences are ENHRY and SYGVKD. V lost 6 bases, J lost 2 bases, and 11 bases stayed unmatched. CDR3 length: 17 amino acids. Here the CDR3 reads CAIRPDTGTGDTDTQYF. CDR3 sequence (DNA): TGTGCCATCAGGCCTGATACCGGGACAGGGGACACAGATACGCAGTATTTT.

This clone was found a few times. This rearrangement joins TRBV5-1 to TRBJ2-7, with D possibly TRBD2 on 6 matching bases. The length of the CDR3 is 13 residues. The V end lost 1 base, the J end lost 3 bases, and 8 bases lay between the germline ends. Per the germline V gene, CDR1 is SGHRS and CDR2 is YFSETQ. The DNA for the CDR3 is TGCGCCAGCAGCTTGCCGACTAGCTACGAGCAGTACTTC. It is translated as CASSLPTSYEQYF.